The rows below give T cell receptor beta chains drawn from one sample of a study of blood T cell repertoires in COVID-19. The method was immunoSEQ multiplex PCR; TCRdb's version includes in-frame clones alone and lacks a portion of them. The table has fewer than 200,000 clones, roughly 80% seen once. Material: PBMCs or T cells enriched from blood (not recorded which). These receptors were obtained from a woman between 40 and 50 years old with acute COVID-19. CDR3s include the opening cysteine and the closing phenylalanine or tryptophan. Fields, in order: D gene, J gene, clone size, V gene, CDR3 DNA, CDR3 protein. A D gene is named only where the DNA matches it firmly. A row's size may be missing; if present it is once, few, many or a size class.

D gene: .
J gene: TRBJ1-1
clone size: .
V gene: TRBV29-1
CDR3 DNA: TGCAGCGTTGAAAAAGGGCAGGGGACTGAAGCTTTCTTT
CDR3 protein: CSVEKGQGTEAFF

D gene: .
J gene: TRBJ2-1
clone size: .
V gene: TRBV7-9
CDR3 DNA: TGTGCCAGCAGCTTAGGTGGACTGTACAATGAGCAGTTCTTC
CDR3 protein: CASSLGGLYNEQFF

D gene: .
J gene: TRBJ2-2
clone size: .
V gene: TRBV14
CDR3 DNA: TGTGCCAGCAGCCAACCCAATCTCCGGGATAGGAACACCGGGGAGCTGTTTTTT
CDR3 protein: CASSQPNLRDRNTGELFF

D gene: .
J gene: TRBJ2-3
clone size: .
V gene: TRBV24-1
CDR3 DNA: TGTGCCACCAGTGATATAACAGATACGCAGTATTTT
CDR3 protein: CATSDITDTQYF

D gene: TRBD2
J gene: TRBJ2-1
clone size: .
V gene: TRBV4-1
CDR3 DNA: TGCGCCAGCAGCCCCCCGAGCGGGAGCGATTTTTACAATGAGCAGTTCTTC
CDR3 protein: CASSPPSGSDFYNEQFF

D gene: TRBD2
J gene: TRBJ2-3
clone size: .
V gene: TRBV6-6
CDR3 DNA: TGTGCCAGCAGCTTAGCGGGAGGTGCAGATACGCAGTATTTT
CDR3 protein: CASSLAGGADTQYF

D gene: .
J gene: TRBJ2-7
clone size: .
V gene: TRBV27
CDR3 DNA: TGTGCCAGCAGAACGACAGTGCGGGAGCAGTACTTC
CDR3 protein: CASRTTVREQYF

D gene: TRBD2
J gene: TRBJ2-5
clone size: .
V gene: TRBV24-1
CDR3 DNA: TGTGCCACCAGTGACGCAGGGAGTAGCGGGTTTCGGGAGACCCAGTACTTC
CDR3 protein: CATSDAGSSGFRETQYF

D gene: TRBD2
J gene: TRBJ2-5
clone size: .
V gene: TRBV18
CDR3 DNA: TGTGCCAGCTCACTACTAGCGGGAGATGAAGAGACCCAGTACTTC
CDR3 protein: CASSLLAGDEETQYF

D gene: .
J gene: TRBJ2-3
clone size: few
V gene: TRBV5-1
CDR3 DNA: TGCGCCAGCAGCTACCGGGACACAGATACGCAGTATTTT
CDR3 protein: CASSYRDTDTQYF